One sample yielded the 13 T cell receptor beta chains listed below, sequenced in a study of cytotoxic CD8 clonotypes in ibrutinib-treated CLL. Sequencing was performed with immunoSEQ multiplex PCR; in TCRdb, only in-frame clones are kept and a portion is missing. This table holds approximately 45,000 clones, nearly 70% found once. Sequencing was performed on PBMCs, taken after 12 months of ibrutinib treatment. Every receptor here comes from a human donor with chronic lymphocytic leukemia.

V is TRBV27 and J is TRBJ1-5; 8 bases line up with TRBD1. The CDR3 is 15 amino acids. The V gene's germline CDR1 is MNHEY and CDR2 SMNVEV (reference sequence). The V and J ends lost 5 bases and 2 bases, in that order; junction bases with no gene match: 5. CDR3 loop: CASSPTGAGNQPQHF. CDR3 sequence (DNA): TGTGCCAGCAGTCCGACAGGGGCTGGCAATCAGCCCCAGCATTTT.

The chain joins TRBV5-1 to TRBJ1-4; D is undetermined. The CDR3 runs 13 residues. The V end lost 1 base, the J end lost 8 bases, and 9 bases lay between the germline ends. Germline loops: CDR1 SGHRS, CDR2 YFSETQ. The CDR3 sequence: CASSLRQQEKLFF. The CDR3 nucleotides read TGCGCCAGCAGCTTGAGGCAGCAGGAAAAACTGTTTTTT.

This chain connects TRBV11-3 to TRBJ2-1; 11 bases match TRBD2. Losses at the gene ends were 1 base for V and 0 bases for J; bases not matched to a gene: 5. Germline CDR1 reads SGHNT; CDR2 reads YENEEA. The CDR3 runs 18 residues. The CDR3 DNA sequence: TGTGCCAGCAGCTTAGGGGGACTAGCGGTGAGCTCCTACAATGAGCAGTTCTTC. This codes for CASSLGGLAVSSYNEQFF. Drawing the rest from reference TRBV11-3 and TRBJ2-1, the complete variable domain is EAGVVQSPRYKIIEKKQPVAFWCNPISGHNTLYWYLQNLGQGPELLIRYENEEAVDDSQLPKDRFSAERLKGVDSTLKIQPAELGDSAVYLCASSLGGLAVSSYNEQFFGPGTRLTVL.

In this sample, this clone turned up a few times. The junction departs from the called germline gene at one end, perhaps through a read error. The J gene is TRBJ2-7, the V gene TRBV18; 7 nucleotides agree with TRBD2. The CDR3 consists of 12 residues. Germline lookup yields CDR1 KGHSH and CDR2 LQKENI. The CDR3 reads CASSPDRGLVVF. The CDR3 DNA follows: TGTGCCAGCTCACCAGATCGCGGACTAGTCGTCTTC.

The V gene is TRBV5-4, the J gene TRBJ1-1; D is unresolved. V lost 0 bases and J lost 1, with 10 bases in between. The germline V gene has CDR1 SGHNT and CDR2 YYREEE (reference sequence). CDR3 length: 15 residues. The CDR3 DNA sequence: TGTGCCAGCAGCTTGGATAGGACGCCGAACACTGAAGCTTTCTTT. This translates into CASSLDRTPNTEAFF.

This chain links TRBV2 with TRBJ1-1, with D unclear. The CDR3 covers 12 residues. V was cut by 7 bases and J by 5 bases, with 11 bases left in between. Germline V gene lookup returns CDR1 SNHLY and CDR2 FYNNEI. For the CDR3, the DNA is TGTGCCAGCAATTCAGGTCTGACTGAAGCTTTCTTT. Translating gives CASNSGLTEAFF.

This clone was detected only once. The CDR3 sequence: CASTKDRGLANTEAFF. CDR3 bases: TGTGCCAGTACCAAGGACAGGGGGCTAGCGAACACTGAAGCTTTCTTT. The chain is built from TRBV19 and TRBJ1-1, with 11 bases that match TRBD1. CDR3 length: 16 residues. In germline, CDR1 is LNHDA, CDR2 SQIVND (reference sequence). V gave up 7 bases and J gave up 1 base; unmatched junction bases: 8.

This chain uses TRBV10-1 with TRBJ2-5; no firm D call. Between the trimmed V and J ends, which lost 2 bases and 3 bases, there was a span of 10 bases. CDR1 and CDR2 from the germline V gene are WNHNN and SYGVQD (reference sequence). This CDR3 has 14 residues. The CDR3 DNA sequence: TGCGCCAGCAGTGAGACAGATTCTAAAGAGACCCAGTACTTC. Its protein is CASSETDSKETQYF.

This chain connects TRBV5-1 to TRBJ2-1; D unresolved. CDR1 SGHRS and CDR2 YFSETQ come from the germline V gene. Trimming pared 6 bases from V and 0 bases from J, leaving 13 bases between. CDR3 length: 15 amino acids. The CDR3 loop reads CASKWVTGSYNEQFF. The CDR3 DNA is TGCGCCAGCAAGTGGGTAACCGGCTCCTACAATGAGCAGTTCTTC.

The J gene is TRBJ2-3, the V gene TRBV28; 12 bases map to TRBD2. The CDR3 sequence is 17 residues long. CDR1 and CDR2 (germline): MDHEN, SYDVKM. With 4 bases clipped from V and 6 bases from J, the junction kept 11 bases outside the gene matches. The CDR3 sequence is CASSSPATSGSTDTQYF. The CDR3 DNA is TGTGCCAGCAGTTCCCCGGCGACTAGCGGGAGTACGGATACGCAGTATTTT.

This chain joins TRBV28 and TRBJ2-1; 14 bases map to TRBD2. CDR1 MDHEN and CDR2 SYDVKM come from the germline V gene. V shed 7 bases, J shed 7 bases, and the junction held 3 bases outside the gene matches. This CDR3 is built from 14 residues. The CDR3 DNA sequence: TGTGCCAGCACAAGGACTAGCGGGAGGAATGAGCAGTTCTTC. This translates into CASTRTSGRNEQFF.

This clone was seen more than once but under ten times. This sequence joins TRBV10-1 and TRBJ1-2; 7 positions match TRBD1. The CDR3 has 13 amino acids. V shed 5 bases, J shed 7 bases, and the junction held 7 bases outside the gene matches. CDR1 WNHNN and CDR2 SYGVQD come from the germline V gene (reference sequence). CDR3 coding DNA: TGCGCCAGCAGTTCAAGACAGGGAGCTGGCTACACCTTC. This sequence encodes CASSSRQGAGYTF.

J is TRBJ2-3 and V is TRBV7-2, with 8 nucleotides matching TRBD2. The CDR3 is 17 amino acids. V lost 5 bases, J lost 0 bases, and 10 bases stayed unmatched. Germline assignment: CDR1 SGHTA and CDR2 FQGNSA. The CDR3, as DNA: TGTGCCAGCAGCCCCGCACGACTAGCGCAGAGCACAGATACGCAGTATTTT. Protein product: CASSPARLAQSTDTQYF.